This T cell receptor beta chain is from a study of blood T cell repertoires in COVID-19. The CDR3 contains 15 residues. Germline trimming cut 5 bases from V and 1 base from J; bases unmatched to any gene: 4. Germline CDR1 is SGHAT and CDR2 is FQNNGV. Original analysis: Estimation of nucleated cell counts was performed using reference gene primer amplification. The repertoire was sequenced with immunoSEQ multiplex PCR; TCRdb's copy has only in-frame clones and lacks some. V and J calls and clone size are given by that table; D and trimming were obtained from the DNA. The data contain roughly 250,000 clones, over 75% of them singletons.

This clonotype was sampled from a human donor in a cohort sampled during active COVID-19. This chain connects TRBV11-2 to TRBJ2-2; 7 bases map to TRBD2. Sequenced input: peripheral blood. The CDR3 sequence is CASSPLAVNTGELFF. The DNA of the CDR3 is TGTGCCAGCAGCCCTCTAGCGGTGAACACCGGGGAGCTGTTTTTT.